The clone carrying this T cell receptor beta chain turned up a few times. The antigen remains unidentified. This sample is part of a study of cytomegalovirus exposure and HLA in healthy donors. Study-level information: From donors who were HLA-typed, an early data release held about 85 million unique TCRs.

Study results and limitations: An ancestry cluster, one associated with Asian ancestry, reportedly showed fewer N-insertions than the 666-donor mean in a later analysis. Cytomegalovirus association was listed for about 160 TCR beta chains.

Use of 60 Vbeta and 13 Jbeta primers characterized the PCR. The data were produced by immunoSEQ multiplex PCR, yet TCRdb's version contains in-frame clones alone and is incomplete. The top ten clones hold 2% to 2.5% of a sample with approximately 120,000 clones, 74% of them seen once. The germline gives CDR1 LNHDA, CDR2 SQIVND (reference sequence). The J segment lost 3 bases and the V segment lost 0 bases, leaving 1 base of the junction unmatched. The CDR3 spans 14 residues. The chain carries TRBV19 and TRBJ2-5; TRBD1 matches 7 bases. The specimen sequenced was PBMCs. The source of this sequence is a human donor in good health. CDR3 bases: TGTGCCAGTAGTATAGAAGGGACAGAAGAGACCCAGTACTTC. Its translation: CASSIEGTEETQYF.